This T cell receptor beta chain came from a study of T cell repertoires in cytomegalovirus infection. There are 16 residues in the CDR3. V lost 5 bases and J lost 2; bases outside the gene matches: 12. From germline, CDR1 is MNHEY and CDR2 SMNVEV (reference sequence). Via MiXCR, TCRdb re-called the reads, giving one row per CDR3 protein. The table has around 7,500 distinct CDR3 sequences, 55% seen once; the top ten hold roughly two thirds. Worth noting for this clonotype: Its antigen remains unknown.

The receptor comes from a human donor in good health (CMV status not recorded). Some clones in this sample may be carry-over from other donors' samples. The sample comprised PBMCs, sequenced either directly or after in vitro stimulation (not recorded which). J is TRBJ2-7 and V is TRBV27, with 7 positions matching TRBD2. This chain's CDR3 is CASSEDPGTIAYEQYF. The CDR3 nucleotides read TGTGCCAGCAGTGAAGACCCCGGGACTATCGCCTACGAGCAGTACTTC.